A single TCR beta chain is shown here with its context. Its antigen is as yet unknown. The entry originates in a study of beta chain features in type 1 diabetes. In total, each donor contributed a single heparinised blood draw that averaged roughly 110 mL. All of the isolated RNA was reverse transcribed, so expressed TCRB transcripts were sequenced. Naive, central memory and regulatory T cell samples averaged about 3.6 million immunoSEQ reads each. Here immunoSEQ multiplex PCR was the method, and the copy in TCRdb shows in-frame clones only, minus some. The table records a few hundred thousand clones, more than 11% of them present only once. Whole-study findings and limits: People with Type 1 diabetes carried modestly yet significantly shorter TCRB CDR3s in all four CD4+ subsets. Insertion counts at VDJ junctions were lower in type 1 diabetes patients, who also showed more deletions there.

V lost 8 bases to trimming and J lost 3 bases; unmatched junction nucleotides: 9. CDR1 is LNHDA, CDR2 SQIVND, per germline (reference sequence). This CDR3 has 15 amino acids. Source material: naive CD4+ T cells from blood. This clonotype was sampled from a man aged 30 to 39 with type 1 diabetes. The genes are TRBV19 and TRBJ2-1; 8 bases line up with TRBD2. The CDR3 reads CASRKRESRYNEQFF. DNA of the CDR3: TGTGCCAGTCGAAAGCGGGAGAGTCGCTACAATGAGCAGTTCTTC.